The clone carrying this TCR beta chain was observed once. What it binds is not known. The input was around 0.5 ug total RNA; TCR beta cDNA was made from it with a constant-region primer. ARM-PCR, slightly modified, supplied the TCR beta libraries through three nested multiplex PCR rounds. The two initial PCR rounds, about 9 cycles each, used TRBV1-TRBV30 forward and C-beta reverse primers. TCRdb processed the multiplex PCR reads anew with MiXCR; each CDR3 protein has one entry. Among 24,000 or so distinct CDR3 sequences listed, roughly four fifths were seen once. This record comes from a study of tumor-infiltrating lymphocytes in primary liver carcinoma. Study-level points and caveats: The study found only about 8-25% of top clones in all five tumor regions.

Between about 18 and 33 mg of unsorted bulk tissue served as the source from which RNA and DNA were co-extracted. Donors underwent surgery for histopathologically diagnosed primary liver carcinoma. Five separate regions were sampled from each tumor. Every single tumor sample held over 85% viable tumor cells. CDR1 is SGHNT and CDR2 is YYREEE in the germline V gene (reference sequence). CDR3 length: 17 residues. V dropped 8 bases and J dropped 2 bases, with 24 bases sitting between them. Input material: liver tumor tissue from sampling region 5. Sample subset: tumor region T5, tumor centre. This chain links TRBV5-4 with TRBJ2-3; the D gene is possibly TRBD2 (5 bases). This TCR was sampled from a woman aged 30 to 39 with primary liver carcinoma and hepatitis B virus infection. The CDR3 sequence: CASSVNEHPPPTDTQYF. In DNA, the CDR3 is TGTGCCAGTAGCGTAAACGAACACCCTCCACCCACAGATACGCAGTATTTT.